This T cell receptor (beta chain) was sequenced during a study of vaccination and CD4 T cells after COVID-19. Study as a whole: Convalescent cases consisted of six males and four females, of whom two were Hispanic. Overlapping peptides of the spike proteins of SARS-CoV-2, HCoV-NL63, HCoV-OC43 and HCoV-229E were used for cell stimulation.

Deletions cut 7 bases from V and 5 bases from J, with 15 bases between. The CDR3 extends over 14 amino acids. Germline CDR1 and CDR2: MNHNS and SASEGT. As for treatment: roughly ten-day PBMC culture with coronavirus spike peptide pools or control peptides (ViraFEST assay). With the Oncomine TCR Beta short-read assay, DNA from cultured CD4+ T cells was sequenced. TCRdb re-analysed the PCR reads in MiXCR, keeping a single row per CDR3 protein. The sample contains roughly 12,000 distinct CDR3 sequences, around 80% of which appear only once. This clonotype was picked up one time. Its target is unknown. Sequences were obtained from CD4+ T cells from blood, cultured in vitro. This chain uses TRBV6-1 with TRBJ1-5; D unresolved. This TCR derives from a human donor who had recovered from COVID-19. This chain's CDR3 is CASKRLAGDQPQHF. The CDR3 nucleotides read TGTGCCAGCAAACGGTTGGCAGGAGATCAGCCCCAGCATTTT.